This T cell receptor beta chain was sequenced in a study of memory CD4+ T cells and cytomegalovirus serostatus. The study's findings and limits: Suggested: most of the CMV-linked TCR signature lies in CD4+ memory cells.

The table came from immunoSEQ multiplex PCR; TCRdb's copy has only in-frame clones and leaves some out. Of 85,000 to 100,000 clones listed, over 70% are singletons. Germline-derived CDR1 and CDR2 are SGHDT and YYEEEE. The CDR3 extends over 15 amino acids. Trimming removed 2 bases from V and 2 bases from J, with 8 bases in between. Single viable CD3+CD4+CD8-CD45RO+ cells were sorted as the memory CD4+ T cells. After thawing, CD4+ T cells were positively selected. Details on this clone: The antigen is unknown.

The receptor's source is an adult in good health and CMV-seropositive. The rearrangement joins TRBV5-6 to TRBJ2-6, with D unresolved. The sequencing sample was made of memory CD4+ T cells from blood. The CDR3 spells CASSLRRAGANVLTF. CDR3 DNA: TGTGCCAGCAGCTTAAGGAGAGCTGGGGCCAACGTCCTGACTTTC.